Listed below are T cell receptor beta chains from one sample, sequenced in a study of blood T cell repertoires in COVID-19. Clones were read by immunoSEQ multiplex PCR, and TCRdb kept only the in-frame ones, dropping some. The profile shows roughly 150,000 clones, more than 80% of them singletons. Sequenced: peripheral blood. These receptors all come from a woman aged 55-69 years with COVID-19, enrolled during active disease. Both conserved end residues are part of each CDR3. D genes are given only for firm matches. Part of the rows lack a size; the others show once, few, many or a class for expanded clones.

v_call,clone_size,j_call,d_call,cdr3_nt,cdr3_aa
TRBV3-1/TRBV3-2,-,TRBJ1-4,-,TGTGCCAGCAGCCTCGGGAGAGTTAATGAAAAACTGTTTTTT,CASSLGRVNEKLFF
TRBV4-2,-,TRBJ1-3,TRBD1,TGTGCCAGCAGGAAACAGGGGAATCATACTGGAAACACCATATATTTT,CASRKQGNHTGNTIYF
TRBV5-1,once,TRBJ2-7,TRBD2,TGCGCCAGCAGCTTGATTAGCGGGGGGGACTACGAGCAGTACTTC,CASSLISGGDYEQYF
TRBV7-3,-,TRBJ2-2,TRBD1,TGTGCCAGCAGTAGGGGACAGTCGGACGGGGAGCTGTTTTTT,CASSRGQSDGELFF
TRBV11-2,once,TRBJ1-2,-,TGTGCCAGCAGCCAAATCTGGGGCGACTATGGCTACACCTTC,CASSQIWGDYGYTF
TRBV12-5,-,TRBJ1-5,TRBD1,TGTGCTAGTGGCTTGCGCTGGACAGGGGACGGCAACAATCAGCCCCAGCATTTT,CASGLRWTGDGNNQPQHF
TRBV11-2,-,TRBJ2-1,-,TGTGCCAGCAGCTTAAACAAATTCTCCTACAATGAGCAGTTCTTC,CASSLNKFSYNEQFF
TRBV12-3/TRBV12-4,-,TRBJ1-1,TRBD1,TGTGCCAGCAGGCGACAGGGGGCAGCTTTCTTT,CASRRQGAAFF
TRBV11-1,-,TRBJ2-7,-,TGTGCCAGCAGCTTCCGCGGTGGCTACGAGCAGTACTTC,CASSFRGGYEQYF
TRBV5-4,-,TRBJ2-3,-,TGTGCCAGCAGCTTAAGCGGGGATACGCAGTATTTT,CASSLSGDTQYF
TRBV18,-,TRBJ1-2,-,TGTGCCAGCTCGGACAGTCTCGGCTACACCTTC,CASSDSLGYTF
TRBV3-1/TRBV3-2,-,TRBJ1-1,-,TGTGCCAGCAGCCAAGACCCCGGAAGGAGTTTCACTGAAGCTTTCTTT,CASSQDPGRSFTEAFF
TRBV19,-,TRBJ1-1,-,TGTGCCAGTAGTATTATTAGCAGGCAGGGCTTCACTGAAGCTTTCTTT,CASSIISRQGFTEAFF
TRBV14,-,TRBJ2-1,TRBD2,TGTGCCAGCCGCGCTAGCGGGGGGGCGCGCAATGAGCAGTTCTTC,CASRASGGARNEQFF
TRBV5-1,-,TRBJ2-2,TRBD1,TGCGCCAGCAGCGGAAGGGACAGATACACCGGGGAGCTGTTTTTT,CASSGRDRYTGELFF
TRBV5-1,-,TRBJ2-2,TRBD2,TGCGCCAGCGCTAGCGGGGGCCAGAACACCGGGGAGCTGTTTTTT,CASASGGQNTGELFF
TRBV5-8,-,TRBJ1-1,TRBD1,TGTGCCAGCAGGGAGGCCGACAGGGGGCTAGACACTGAAGCTTTCTTT,CASREADRGLDTEAFF
TRBV16,-,TRBJ1-2,-,TGTGCCAGCAGCCTCCTATCAGGTGCGGGTGGCTACACCTTC,CASSLLSGAGGYTF
TRBV11-2,-,TRBJ2-3,TRBD2,TGTGCCAGCAGCCCGGGACTAGCGGGGGGCGCAGGTGATACGCAGTATTTT,CASSPGLAGGAGDTQYF
TRBV5-1,-,TRBJ1-2,-,TGCGCCAGCACCACCGAGGATCTCTATGGCTACACCTTC,CASTTEDLYGYTF
TRBV15,-,TRBJ1-1,TRBD1,TGTGCCACCAGCAGAGGCAACAGGGGCACTGAAGCTTTCTTT,CATSRGNRGTEAFF
TRBV6-5,-,TRBJ2-1,TRBD1,TGTGCCAGCAGTCCACAGGGGGACTACAATGAGCAGTTCTTC,CASSPQGDYNEQFF
TRBV7-2,-,TRBJ1-1,-,TGTGCCAGCAGCTTTCGGAGGGACGCTGAAGCTTTCTTT,CASSFRRDAEAFF
TRBV18,-,TRBJ1-5,TRBD1,TGTGCCAGCTCACCGGGACAGGGGAATCAGCCCCAGCATTTT,CASSPGQGNQPQHF
TRBV18,-,TRBJ1-2,-,TGTGCCAGCTCACCAAGGTCCAGGGAGGACTATGGCTACACCTTC,CASSPRSREDYGYTF
TRBV18,-,TRBJ1-2,-,TGTGCCAGCTCACCGGGGGTCCCGGGACAAAAATTCTATGGCTACACCTTC,CASSPGVPGQKFYGYTF
TRBV9,-,TRBJ1-1,-,TGTGCCAGCAGCGGGTACGGGATGAACACTGAAGCTTTCTTT,CASSGYGMNTEAFF
TRBV4-2,-,TRBJ2-3,TRBD2,TGTGCCAGCAGCCAAGATGTAGCTAGCGGGGGGTCTAGCACAGATACGCAGTATTTT,CASSQDVASGGSSTDTQYF
TRBV19,-,TRBJ1-2,-,TGTGCCAGTAGGACCTGGGAACAGGGACCGCCTGGCTACACCTTC,CASRTWEQGPPGYTF
TRBV5-6,-,TRBJ1-1,-,TGTGCCAGCACCCTCTTAGGGGTCACTGAAGCTTTCTTT,CASTLLGVTEAFF
TRBV4-1,-,TRBJ1-5,-,TGCGCCAGCAGCCGTCAACAGGGAGACAGTCAGCCCCAGCATTTT,CASSRQQGDSQPQHF
TRBV2,-,TRBJ2-5,-,TGTGCCAGCAGGGACGACAGGAAAGAGACCCAGTACTTC,CASRDDRKETQYF
TRBV1,-,TRBJ2-7,-,TGCACCAGCAGCCATGAGGGTGGCTACGAGCAGTACTTC,CTSSHEGGYEQYF
TRBV5-1,-,TRBJ2-7,-,TGCGCCAGCAGCTTAGCGACCGCCTACGAGCAGTACTTC,CASSLATAYEQYF
TRBV7-9,-,TRBJ2-7,-,TGTGCCAGCAGCTTATGGCAGGACTCCTACGAGCAGTACTTC,CASSLWQDSYEQYF
TRBV7-9,-,TRBJ1-1,TRBD1,TGTGCCAGCAGCTTCAGGGGGCTAGAAGGAGCTTTCTTT,CASSFRGLEGAFF
TRBV6-2/TRBV6-3,-,TRBJ2-2,TRBD1,TGTGCCAGCAGTTACGACAGGGGGCTAGGAATTAGTGCCGGGGAGCTGTTTTTT,CASSYDRGLGISAGELFF
TRBV10-3,once,TRBJ1-1,-,TGTGCCATCAGTGTGCGGGGGAACACTGAAGCTTTCTTT,CAISVRGNTEAFF
TRBV5-1,once,TRBJ2-1,TRBD2,TGCGCCAGCAGCTTAGCGGGGGGGCTAAGCTCCTACAATGAGCAGTTCTTC,CASSLAGGLSSYNEQFF
TRBV6-4,-,TRBJ1-3,-,TGTGCCAGCAGTGAGAGAGCTGGAAACACCATATATTTT,CASSERAGNTIYF
TRBV6-6,-,TRBJ1-2,TRBD1,TGTGCCAGCAGTCGAGGACAGGGCACCCTCGCTTCACCTAACTATGGCTACACCTTC,CASSRGQGTLASPNYGYTF